This T cell receptor beta chain was sequenced in a study of shared clonotypes between healthy human individuals. Study-wide points: The authors expected sequencing depth to affect clonotype sharing among donors. Non-shared clonotypes were found to have lower generation probabilities than the clonotypes that were shared by all four of the sorted-subset donors.

Genomic DNA of every subset was divided equally among multiple immunoSEQ plates. TCRdb's copy holds only in-frame clones and misses some; the assay was immunoSEQ multiplex PCR. The sample includes about 510,000 clones, around 96% seen only once; the top ten take about 0.057%. CDR1 is ENHRY, CDR2 SYGVKD, per germline. V lost 10 bases to trimming and J lost 0 bases, with 7 bases between them. The CDR3 runs 12 residues. Both subsets, CD45RA+ naive and CD45RA-negative memory, were split from the CD4+ cells. About this clone: Its antigen is not identified.

J is TRBJ1-3 and V is TRBV10-3; D is unclear. The material sequenced was naive CD4+ T cells sorted from blood. The subset was: CD45RA+ positively selected. The receptor was derived from a woman under 40 in good health. CDR3 coding DNA: TGTGCCACGGGAAGCTCTGGAAACACCATATATTTT. Encoded protein: CATGSSGNTIYF.